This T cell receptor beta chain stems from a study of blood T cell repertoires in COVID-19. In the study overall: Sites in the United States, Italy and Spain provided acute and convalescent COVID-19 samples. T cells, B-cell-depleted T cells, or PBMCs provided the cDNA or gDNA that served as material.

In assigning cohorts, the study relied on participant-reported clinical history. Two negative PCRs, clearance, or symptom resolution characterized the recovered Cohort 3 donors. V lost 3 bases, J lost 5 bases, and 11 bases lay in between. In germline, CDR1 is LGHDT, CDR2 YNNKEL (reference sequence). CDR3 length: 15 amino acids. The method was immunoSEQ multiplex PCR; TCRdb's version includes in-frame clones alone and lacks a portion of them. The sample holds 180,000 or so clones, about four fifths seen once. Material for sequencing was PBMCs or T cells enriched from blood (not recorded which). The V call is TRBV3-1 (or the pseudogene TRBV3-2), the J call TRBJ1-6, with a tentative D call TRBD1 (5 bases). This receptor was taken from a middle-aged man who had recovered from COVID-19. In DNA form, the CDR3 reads TGTGCCAGCAGCCACTGGGGGGGGGATAATTCACCCCTCCACTTT. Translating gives CASSHWGGDNSPLHF.